Presented here are 26 T cell receptor beta chains from one specimen sequenced in a study of OX40 agonist ivuxolimab in advanced cancers. Data came from immunoSEQ multiplex PCR; TCRdb stores just in-frame clones and leaves some out. Of around 44,000 clones listed, 86% were seen once; the top ten hold 0.3% to 0.4%. Material: CD4+ or CD8+ T cells sorted from blood, obtained in a trial of the OX40 agonist ivuxolimab. Receptor source: an adult with an advanced solid tumor such as melanoma, head and neck, liver or kidney cancer.

This clone came up a few times. This chain links TRBV5-6 with TRBJ1-1; D not resolved. The CDR3 contains 14 residues. Germline lookup yields CDR1 SGHDT and CDR2 YYEEEE. Trimming left V 2 bases short and J 0 bases short, with 8 bases between. CDR3 amino acids: CASSFGQMNTEAFF. The CDR3, as DNA: TGTGCCAGCAGCTTTGGCCAGATGAACACTGAAGCTTTCTTT.

CDR3 DNA: TGTGCCAGCAGCTTATCGGCGGGGAAGGGTCAAGAGACCCAGTACTTC. This translates into CASSLSAGKGQETQYF. This rearrangement joins TRBV5-8 to TRBJ2-5, with D perhaps matching TRBD2 (6 bases). The length of the CDR3 is 16 residues. CDR1 is SGHTS and CDR2 is YDEGEE in the germline V gene. Trimming stripped 2 bases from V and 2 bases from J, with 16 bases between.

This rearrangement joins TRBV18 to TRBJ2-1; perhaps TRBD1 as D (6 bases). CDR1 KGHSH and CDR2 LQKENI come from the germline V gene. Trimming pared 4 bases from V and 6 bases from J, leaving 16 bases between. CDR3 size: 15 residues. The CDR3 DNA reads as TGTGCCAGCTCACGTGGACAGAACTTGGGCAATGAGCAGTTCTTC. Translating it yields CASSRGQNLGNEQFF.

V and J are TRBV5-4 and TRBJ2-2; D uncertain. CDR1 is SGHNT, CDR2 YYREEE, per germline (reference sequence). The CDR3 spans 14 residues. V gave up 0 bases and J gave up 6 bases, with 9 bases separating them. CDR3 protein: CASSLGPTAGELFF. The CDR3 nucleotides are TGTGCCAGCAGCTTGGGTCCCACGGCCGGGGAGCTGTTTTTT.

V and J are TRBV4-2 and TRBJ2-3; 12 nucleotides line up with TRBD2. The V segment lost 0 bases and the J segment 4 bases; nucleotides outside the gene matches: 8. CDR3 length equals 18 residues. Germline-derived CDR1 and CDR2 are LGHNA and YNFKEQ. The CDR3 nucleotides are TGTGCCAGCAGCCAAGATGGGCTAGCGGGAGGGCCCCCAGATACGCAGTATTTT. Translating gives CASSQDGLAGGPPDTQYF.

The chain joins TRBV29-1 to TRBJ1-3; D gene ambiguous. The CDR3 extends over 13 amino acids. Germline CDR1 SQVTM, CDR2 ANQGSEA. V lost 5 bases, J lost 3 bases, and 11 bases lay in between. The CDR3 here is CSVRLDGGNTIYF. CDR3 nucleotide sequence: TGCAGCGTTCGGCTGGACGGTGGAAACACCATATATTTT.

The table lists this clone with a count of one. The rearrangement links TRBV18 to TRBJ1-2; D may be TRBD1 (6 bases). This CDR3 spans 14 amino acids. Deletions cut 4 bases from V and 7 bases from J, with 16 bases between. Germline loops: CDR1 KGHSH, CDR2 LQKENI. CDR3 coding DNA: TGTGCCAGCTCACTCCCTAATGGGGGCTCTGGCTACACCTTC. Translation gives CASSLPNGGSGYTF.

This clone was detected a few times. The identical CDR3 is also encoded by other nucleotide sequences in the sample. This chain connects TRBV4-1 to TRBJ2-2; 12 nucleotides align to TRBD2. With 4 bases clipped from V and 4 bases from J, the junction kept 1 base outside the gene matches. The germline V gene encodes CDR1 MGHRA and CDR2 YSYEKL. This CDR3 has 15 residues. This chain's CDR3 is CASSRGLAGTGELFF. CDR3 bases: TGCGCCAGCAGCCGGGGACTAGCGGGCACCGGGGAGCTGTTTTTT.

A note on this clone: Within the sample, other DNA sequences also encode this same CDR3. This chain connects TRBV5-4 to TRBJ2-6; D unclear. The CDR3 is made up of 15 amino acids. Deletions cut 0 bases from V and 0 bases from J, with 4 bases between. CDR1 is SGHNT, CDR2 YYREEE, per germline (reference sequence). CDR3 DNA: TGTGCCAGCAGCTTGGGGGTCTCTGGGGCCAACGTCCTGACTTTC. Its translation is CASSLGVSGANVLTF.

The V and J genes are TRBV19 and TRBJ1-5, with 9 bases matching TRBD1. The germline V gene encodes CDR1 LNHDA and CDR2 SQIVND (reference sequence). Unmatched junction bases numbered 1, after V lost 4 bases and J lost 3 bases. CDR3 length: 14 residues. CDR3 nucleotide sequence: TGTGCCAGTAGTAGGACAGGGGACAATCAGCCCCAGCATTTT. Translating gives CASSRTGDNQPQHF.

A note on this clone: This sample includes further DNA sequences coding for the same CDR3. This chain uses TRBV14 with TRBJ1-2, with D tentatively TRBD1 (6 bases). Germline assignment: CDR1 SGHDN and CDR2 FVKESK. The ends were cut back, 0 bases at V and 8 bases at J, with 22 bases in the middle. This CDR3 is built from 17 residues. The CDR3 reads CASSQDPVLQDSYGYTF. CDR3 DNA: TGTGCCAGCAGCCAAGATCCCGTCTTACAGGACAGCTACGGCTACACCTTC.

The chain is built from TRBV7-9 and TRBJ2-5; D call uncertain. Germline V gene data show CDR1 as SEHNR and CDR2 as FQNEAQ (reference sequence). The V gene lost 1 base and the J gene lost 3 bases, with 18 bases spanning the gap. This CDR3 is 17 amino acids long. This chain's CDR3 is CASSLVPLGITKETQYF. The CDR3 nucleotides are TGTGCCAGCAGCTTAGTTCCCCTAGGGATAACAAAAGAGACCCAGTACTTC.

This sequence joins TRBV7-9 and TRBJ1-1; D not certain. The CDR3 totals 14 residues. Germline CDR1 and CDR2: SEHNR and FQNEAQ (reference sequence). Trimming removed 5 bases at V and 3 bases at J, with 13 bases between. CDR3 DNA: TGTGCCAGCAGCAAACCTACGGCGTACACTGAAGCTTTCTTT. Translating it yields CASSKPTAYTEAFF.

The chain has TRBV10-3 and TRBJ2-3; the D is unclear. Trimming stripped 2 bases from V and 7 bases from J, with 4 bases between. Germline V gene lookup returns CDR1 ENHRY and CDR2 SYGVKD. The CDR3 covers 11 residues. The CDR3 spells CAISEGHTQYF. For the CDR3, the DNA is TGTGCCATCAGTGAGGGACATACGCAGTATTTT.

This rearrangement joins TRBV2 to TRBJ2-3, with TRBD1 as a possible D gene (5 bases). There are 13 residues in the CDR3. CDR1 and CDR2 from the germline V gene are SNHLY and FYNNEI. Trimming cost V 9 bases and J 0 bases, with 10 bases left between them. CDR3 sequence: CARQARSTDTQYF. CDR3 bases: TGTGCCAGACAGGCGAGGAGCACAGATACGCAGTATTTT.

The J gene is TRBJ2-3, the V gene TRBV9, with D perhaps being TRBD1 or TRBD2 (6 bases each). Germline loops: CDR1 SGDLS, CDR2 YYNGEE. This CDR3 is built from 16 residues. Trimming removed 1 base at V and 4 bases at J, with 16 bases between. The CDR3 DNA sequence: TGTGCCAGCAGCGTATCCCGGGGGCGCCTTGCAGATACGCAGTATTTT. This translates into CASSVSRGRLADTQYF.

The chain joins TRBV7-6 to TRBJ2-7; D remains ambiguous. The CDR3 sequence is 15 residues long. Germline CDR1 SGHVS, CDR2 FNYEAQ. V was shortened by 2 bases and J by 0 bases, with 11 bases between the two germline ends. In nucleotides, the CDR3 is TGTGCCAGCAGCTTAAATGTCGGGCACTCCTACGAGCAGTACTTC. Translating gives CASSLNVGHSYEQYF.

The V and J genes are TRBV9 and TRBJ2-2; D uncertain. Trimming left V 4 bases short and J 4 bases short, with 8 bases between. From germline, CDR1 is SGDLS and CDR2 YYNGEE. The CDR3 loop spans 13 amino acids. The CDR3 loop is CASSLRVTGELFF. CDR3 DNA: TGTGCCAGCAGCCTTAGGGTCACCGGGGAGCTGTTTTTT.

The chain carries TRBV7-9 and TRBJ2-1, with 14 bases identical to TRBD2. Germline V lookup: CDR1 SEHNR, CDR2 FQNEAQ (reference sequence). The CDR3 extends over 17 amino acids. After removal of 5 bases from V and 6 bases from J, the junction contained 9 bases not matched to a gene. The CDR3 reads CASSPNPGTSGSNEQFF. Here the CDR3 DNA reads TGTGCCAGCAGCCCAAACCCCGGGACTAGCGGGAGCAATGAGCAGTTCTTC.

The gene calls are TRBV2 and TRBJ2-7; D is undetermined. The CDR3 totals 12 residues. Germline values: CDR1 SNHLY, CDR2 FYNNEI. Trimming removed 5 bases from V and 3 bases from J, with 8 bases in between. The CDR3 sequence is CASSPRDYEQYF. Written as DNA, the CDR3 is TGTGCCAGCAGTCCGAGAGACTACGAGCAGTACTTC.

The rearrangement uses TRBV6-5 and TRBJ1-1; D is possibly TRBD1 (6 bases). Trimming took 2 bases from V and 8 from J, leaving 9 bases between them. Germline V gene sequence: CDR1 MNHEY, CDR2 SVGAGI. This CDR3 has 12 residues. The CDR3 coding sequence is TGTGCCAGCAGTTACCTGACAGGCGAAGCTTTCTTT. As protein: CASSYLTGEAFF.

V is TRBV6-4 and J is TRBJ2-5; 7 bases are a match to TRBD1. The germline V gene has CDR1 MRHNA and CDR2 SNTAGT. The ends lost 8 bases at V and 1 base at J; junction bases unmatched: 13. The CDR3 covers 16 residues. CDR3 bases: TGTGCCAGCCGAAGTCTGGACAGGAGACCCCAAGAGACCCAGTACTTC. Amino acid sequence: CASRSLDRRPQETQYF.

The chain links TRBV10-3 to TRBJ2-3; TRBD2 agrees at 14 bases. Germline-derived CDR1 and CDR2 are ENHRY and SYGVKD. CDR3 size: 19 residues. V lost 5 bases, J lost 2 bases, and 12 bases stayed unmatched. The DNA of the CDR3 is TGTGCCATCAGTTTACGGGGGACTAGCGGGGGACAATACACAGATACGCAGTATTTT. It yields the protein CAISLRGTSGGQYTDTQYF.

V and J are TRBV5-1 and TRBJ2-7, with 10 bases that match TRBD2. The CDR3 is made up of 16 amino acids. V lost 4 bases and J lost 0; bases outside the gene matches: 7. The germline V gene has CDR1 SGHRS and CDR2 YFSETQ. CDR3 DNA sequence: TGCGCCAGCAGCCCGGGGGCTAGCGGGAGCTCCTACGAGCAGTACTTC. The encoded protein is CASSPGASGSSYEQYF.

This sequence joins TRBV29-1 and TRBJ2-5, with 10 bases identical to TRBD2. CDR3 length: 12 amino acids. The ends lost 6 bases at V and 5 bases at J; junction bases unmatched: 3. In germline, CDR1 is SQVTM, CDR2 ANQGSEA. Here the CDR3 reads CSVRTSGETQYF. CDR3 in DNA: TGCAGCGTCCGGACTAGCGGTGAGACCCAGTACTTC.

The rearrangement uses TRBV30 and TRBJ2-1; TRBD2 is a possible D gene (5 bases). Deletions cut 2 bases from V and 15 bases from J, with 20 bases between. In germline, CDR1 is GTSNPN, CDR2 SVGIG (reference sequence). This CDR3 is 13 amino acids long. CDR3 region: CAWSPTQEESLFF. The CDR3 coding sequence is TGTGCCTGGAGTCCCACTCAGGAGGAGTCCCTGTTCTTC.